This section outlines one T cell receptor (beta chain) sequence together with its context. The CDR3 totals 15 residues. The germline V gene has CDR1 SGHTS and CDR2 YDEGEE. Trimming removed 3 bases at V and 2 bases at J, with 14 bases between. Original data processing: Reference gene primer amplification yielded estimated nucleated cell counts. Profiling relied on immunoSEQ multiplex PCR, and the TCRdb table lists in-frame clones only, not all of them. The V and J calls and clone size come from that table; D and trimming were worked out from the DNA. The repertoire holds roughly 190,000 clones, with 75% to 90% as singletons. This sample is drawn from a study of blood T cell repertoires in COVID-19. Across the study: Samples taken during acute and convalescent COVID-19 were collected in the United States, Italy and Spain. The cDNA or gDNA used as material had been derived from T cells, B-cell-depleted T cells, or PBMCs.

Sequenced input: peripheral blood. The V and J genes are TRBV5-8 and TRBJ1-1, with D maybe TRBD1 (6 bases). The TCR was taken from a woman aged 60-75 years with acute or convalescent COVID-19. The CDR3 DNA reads TGTGCCAGCAGCTCCCAAGGGGGGGGAAACACTGAAGCTTTCTTT. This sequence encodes CASSSQGGGNTEAFF.